This record looks at one T cell receptor beta chain sequence and its context. Libraries were prepared by immunoSEQ multiplex PCR; TCRdb keeps only in-frame clonotypes and omits some of them. The data show about 86,000 clones, 96% seen once. This sample was taken from a study of technical replicates of blood from a few donors. Germline-derived CDR1 and CDR2 are SGDLS and YYNGEE. The CDR3 runs to 14 residues. V was pared by 7 bases and J by 2 bases, with 10 bases between. The rearrangement joins TRBV9 to TRBJ2-6; D unclear. The TCR was taken from a human donor in good health. The sequenced material came from T cells isolated from PBMCs. The CDR3 coding sequence is TGTGCCAGCTCCGACATGGCTGGGGCCAACGTCCTGACTTTC. Amino acids: CASSDMAGANVLTF.